The present TCR beta chain was sequenced within a study of shared clonotypes between healthy human individuals. Study-wide results and limits: Represented diversity, genetic and exposure-history alike, was limited by few donors.

Clones were sequenced by immunoSEQ multiplex PCR, and TCRdb holds only the in-frame ones, with some missing. The sample shows roughly 720,000 clones, 90% of them seen only once. CDR3 length: 16 residues. Germline-derived CDR1 and CDR2 are SGHDN and FVKESK. Trimming cost V 4 bases and J 2 bases, with 14 bases left between them. About this clone itself: Antigen unknown.

The sequence came from a man aged 18 to 29 in good health. Some clones in this sample may be carry-over from other donors' samples. Sequences were obtained from memory CD8+ T cells from PBMCs. Subset of the sample: CD45RO+ cells pooled with CCR7-negative TemRA cells. The V gene is TRBV14, the J gene TRBJ1-4, with TRBD1 as a possible D gene (5 bases). For the CDR3, the DNA is TGTGCCAGCAGCCCCCTTCGCGGGGGGACTAATGAAAAACTGTTTTTT. Amino acids: CASSPLRGGTNEKLFF.